The 22 T cell receptor beta chains listed next were all sequenced from one sample in a study of T cells in Graves' hyperthyroidism and ophthalmopathy (dated by TCRdb to the late 2010s). The library was built by means of multiplex PCR. Instrument on record: Illumina HiSeq 2000. The TCR beta CDR3 regions were amplified from RNA transcripts. The first round of RT-PCR for the TCR CDR3 was performed with the HTBI primer set and the Qiagen OneStep RT-PCR kit. The public reads were reprocessed in TCRdb via fastp at Q25 and MiXCR, keeping in-frame beta chains. Here each entry gathers all rows of one CDR3 protein and keeps the most common genes and DNA. The sample records fewer than 400,000 distinct CDR3 sequences, 16% of which are singletons. Jointly, the top ten make up around a third of the sample. Sample: blood. Every receptor here comes from a man aged 25 to 40 with Graves' hyperthyroidism.

This clonotype was recorded at least ten times. The chain recombines TRBV28 with TRBJ1-5; 8 nucleotides match TRBD1. J lost 3 bases, V lost 6 bases, and 10 bases had no gene match. The germline gives CDR1 MDHEN, CDR2 SYDVKM. CDR3 length equals 16 residues. DNA for the CDR3: TGTGCCAGCAGCCGAGGTGGGACAGGACTCAATCAGCCCCAGCATTTT. Translating gives CASSRGGTGLNQPQHF. The whole variable domain, remainder taken from reference TRBV28 and TRBJ1-5, is DVKVTQSSRYLVKRTGEKVFLECVQDMDHENMFWYRQDPGLGLRLIYFSYDVKMKEKGDIPEGYSVSREKKERFSLILESASTNQTSMYLCASSRGGTGLNQPQHFGDGTRLSIL.

This clonotype occurred many times. The chain uses TRBV20-1 and TRBJ2-1, with 12 bases lining up with TRBD2. The CDR3 has 17 amino acids. The J segment lost 7 bases and the V segment lost 0 bases, leaving 10 bases of the junction unmatched. The germline gives CDR1 DFQATT, CDR2 SNEGSKA (reference sequence). The CDR3 sequence is CSARDLLLAGGPNEQFF. The DNA of the CDR3 is TGCAGTGCTAGAGATTTGTTGCTAGCGGGAGGGCCAAATGAGCAGTTCTTC.

This clonotype was counted a few times. The chain links TRBV20-1 to TRBJ1-1; a possible D gene is TRBD1 (6 bases). Trimming pared 8 bases from V and 3 bases from J, leaving 16 bases between. This CDR3 has 13 amino acids. Germline V gene sequence: CDR1 DFQATT, CDR2 SNEGSKA (reference sequence). CDR3 in DNA: TGCAGTTCCTACAGGGCGGGGGACACTGAAGCTTTCTTT. It encodes CSSYRAGDTEAFF.

In its sample, this clonotype was seen once. With a much larger clone just one base away, this may be a read error. This chain connects TRBV7-9 to TRBJ1-3; D is unclear. The CDR3 covers 12 residues. The V gene's germline CDR1 is SEHNR and CDR2 FQNEAQ (reference sequence). Trimming removed 3 bases from V and 2 bases from J, with 2 bases in between. The CDR3 sequence: CASSFAGNTIYF. The CDR3, as DNA: TGTGCCAGCAGCTTCGCTGGAAACACCATATATTTT.

This clonotype came up many times. The V call is TRBV20-1, the J call TRBJ2-2; 14 bases line up with TRBD2. V lost 5 bases to trimming and J lost 6 bases; unmatched junction nucleotides: 2. The CDR3 sequence is 14 residues long. Per the germline V gene, CDR1 is DFQATT and CDR2 is SNEGSKA (reference sequence). This CDR3 is CSARLAGGPGELFF. CDR3 nucleotides: TGCAGTGCTCGACTAGCGGGAGGGCCCGGGGAGCTGTTTTTT.

This clonotype was seen only a few times. The chain combines TRBV27 with TRBJ2-7; unclear D gene. CDR1 and CDR2 from the germline V gene are MNHEY and SMNVEV (reference sequence). Trimming took off 11 bases at V and 4 bases at J, with 12 bases between the two ends. The CDR3 sequence is 11 residues long. In DNA form, the CDR3 reads TGTGCCCCTGAAGGAAGGTACGAGCAGTACTTC. Its protein product is CAPEGRYEQYF.

The sample holds a few counts of this clonotype. The chain combines TRBV13 with TRBJ1-1; D call uncertain. Trimming pared 2 bases from V and 5 bases from J, leaving 9 bases between. Germline-derived CDR1 and CDR2 are PRHDT and FYEKMQ (reference sequence). The CDR3 has 13 amino acids. The CDR3 coding sequence is TGTGCCAGCAGCTTATATTTGGATACTGAAGCTTTCTTT. Encoded protein: CASSLYLDTEAFF. Full variable domain (missing parts from reference TRBV13 and TRBJ1-1): AAGVIQSPRHLIKEKRETATLKCYPIPRHDTVYWYQQGPGQDPQFLISFYEKMQSDKGSIPDRFSAQQFSDYHSELNMSSLELGDSALYFCASSLYLDTEAFFGQGTRLTVV.

This clonotype was seen many times. CDR3 nucleotide sequence: TGTGCCAGCAGCCTCGGACAGGGAGGGACGGATGGCTACACCTTC. Its translation is CASSLGQGGTDGYTF. The chain recombines TRBV7-9 with TRBJ1-2; 8 nucleotides line up with TRBD1. CDR3 size: 15 residues. Germline loops: CDR1 SEHNR, CDR2 FQNEAQ (reference sequence). The V segment lost 5 bases and the J segment 6 bases; nucleotides outside the gene matches: 11.

In its sample, this clonotype was seen many times. The chain carries TRBV18 and TRBJ1-5; D might be TRBD1 (5 bases). The V end was cut by 3 bases, the J end by 10 bases, with 13 bases between. Germline V lookup: CDR1 KGHSH, CDR2 LQKENI. The CDR3 totals 13 residues. The CDR3 DNA reads as TGTGCCAGCTCACCGGACGGGACCTGTCCCCAGCATTTT. Its translation: CASSPDGTCPQHF. Together with reference TRBV18 and TRBJ1-5, the CDR3 gives the full variable domain: NAGVMQNPRHLVRRRGQEARLRCSPMKGHSHVYWYRQLPEEGLKFMVYLQKENIIDESGMPKERFSAEFPKEGPSILRIQQVVRGDSAAYFCASSPDGTCPQHFGDGTRLSIL.

The V call is TRBV5-1, the J call TRBJ2-1; 15 nucleotides match TRBD2. The V segment lost 5 bases and the J segment 9 bases; nucleotides outside the gene matches: 9. The length of the CDR3 is 16 residues. Germline CDR1 reads SGHRS; CDR2 reads YFSETQ. The CDR3 bases are TGCGCCAGCAGTTCCAGGGGACTAGCGGGAGGTCTTGAGCAGTTCTTC. Translating it yields CASSSRGLAGGLEQFF.

This clonotype was counted only a few times. The chain combines TRBV20-1 with TRBJ1-5, with D hard to call. CDR3 length: 13 amino acids. V was pared by 1 base and J by 0 bases, with 4 bases between. Germline V gene sequence: CDR1 DFQATT, CDR2 SNEGSKA (reference sequence). CDR3 sequence (DNA): TGCAGTGCTAGAGGCCCTAGCAATCAGCCCCAGCATTTT. It encodes CSARGPSNQPQHF.

This clonotype was seen repeatedly, ten times or more. The J gene is TRBJ2-1, the V gene TRBV9; D is perhaps TRBD1 (5 bases). CDR1 is SGDLS, CDR2 YYNGEE, per germline. Trimming shortened V by 0 bases and J by 4 bases, and 14 bases separated the two germline ends. The CDR3 runs to 16 residues. The CDR3, as DNA: TGTGCCAGCAGCGTAGCAGGGCAGGTAGGGTACAATGAGCAGTTCTTC. Translating gives CASSVAGQVGYNEQFF.

Regarding this clonotype: Given a much more abundant clone one base away, this may be a read error. The V and J genes are TRBV20-1 and TRBJ2-7; TRBD1 might be the D (6 bases). TRBJ2-1 explains the end of the DNA better; the J call may be wrong. The CDR3 contains 11 residues. Germline-derived CDR1 and CDR2 are DFQATT and SNEGSKA (reference sequence). The CDR3 bases are TGCAGTGCTTTGGGGGCCTACGAGCAGTTCTTC. This sequence encodes CSALGAYEQFF.

The chain is built from TRBV4-1 and TRBJ1-5, with D tentatively TRBD1 (6 bases). Trimming shortened V by 0 bases and J by 6 bases, and 15 bases separated the two germline ends. The CDR3 has 16 residues. The germline V gene encodes CDR1 MGHRA and CDR2 YSYEKL. DNA for the CDR3: TGCGCCAGCAGCCAAGATTCAAGGGGGATGGGTCAGCCCCAGCATTTT. Translation gives CASSQDSRGMGQPQHF.

This clonotype was recorded many times. This chain links TRBV10-3 with TRBJ2-7; 7 bases match TRBD2. V lost 4 bases and J lost 0; bases outside the gene matches: 9. Per the germline V gene, CDR1 is ENHRY and CDR2 is SYGVKD. The CDR3 covers 16 residues. The CDR3 DNA reads TGTGCCATCAGTGGGGGGGGATCACGTGGCTCCTACGAGCAGTACTTC. It yields the protein CAISGGGSRGSYEQYF.

This clonotype was observed at least ten times. V and J are TRBV5-1 and TRBJ2-7; 9 bases fit TRBD2. The junction had 12 bases not matched to a gene; V was cut back by 5 bases and J by 6 bases. Looked up from germline, CDR1 is SGHRS and CDR2 is YFSETQ. The CDR3 has 15 residues. For the CDR3, the DNA is TGCGCCAGCAGAATCCGTGTAGCGGGAGATCCCGAGCAGTACTTC. Its translation: CASRIRVAGDPEQYF.

This clonotype was detected ten times or more. This rearrangement joins TRBV28 to TRBJ1-1, with 7 bases aligning to TRBD1. The trim removed 5 bases at V and 1 base at J, leaving 10 bases unmatched. CDR1 and CDR2 (germline): MDHEN, SYDVKM. CDR3 length: 16 residues. CDR3 loop: CASSPAAGGWNTEAFF. For the CDR3, the DNA is TGTGCCAGCAGTCCAGCGGCAGGGGGATGGAACACTGAAGCTTTCTTT.

Of note for this clonotype: A much more abundant neighbour one base away suggests this may be a read error. The chain uses TRBV30 and TRBJ1-4, with unresolved D. This CDR3 contains 13 residues. Germline-derived CDR1 and CDR2 are GTSNPN and SVGIG (reference sequence). As DNA, the CDR3 is TGTGCCTGGAGTGAGGCAACTAATGAAAATCTGTTTTTT. Its protein is CAWSEATNENLFF.

This clonotype was seen repeatedly, ten times or more. CDR3 nucleotide sequence: TGTGCCAGCAGCTTTCTCGGACCGAGCAATCAGCCCCAGCATTTT. It yields the protein CASSFLGPSNQPQHF. This chain connects TRBV7-2 to TRBJ1-5; no definite D call. The germline V gene has CDR1 SGHTA and CDR2 FQGNSA. This CDR3 spans 15 amino acids. Trimming pared 3 bases from V and 1 base from J, leaving 10 bases between.

This clonotype was detected ten times or more. The chain is built from TRBV6-5 and TRBJ2-5; D may match TRBD1 or TRBD2 (6 bases each). CDR1 is MNHEY, CDR2 SVGAGI, per germline. Trimming stripped 2 bases from V and 10 bases from J, with 14 bases between. The CDR3 sequence is 13 residues long. CDR3 in amino acids: CASSYRGTPNQYF. The CDR3 DNA reads as TGTGCCAGCAGTTACCGCGGGACACCAAACCAGTACTTC.

This clonotype has more than one count but fewer than ten. This sequence joins TRBV30 and TRBJ1-2; TRBD1 is a possible D gene (5 bases). CDR3 length equals 13 residues. Trimming stripped 2 bases from V and 2 bases from J, with 9 bases between. The germline gives CDR1 GTSNPN, CDR2 SVGIG (reference sequence). CDR3 residues: CAWSIGGNYGYTF. The CDR3 DNA is TGTGCCTGGAGTATCGGGGGGAACTATGGCTACACCTTC.

This clonotype has just a few counts. This chain links TRBV5-1 with TRBJ2-3; D is unclear. The CDR3 has 16 amino acids. Trimming pared 4 bases from V and 0 bases from J, leaving 15 bases between. Germline V CDR1 and CDR2: SGHRS, YFSETQ. CDR3: CASSPSVGTSTDTQYF. Written as DNA, the CDR3 is TGCGCCAGCAGCCCCTCCGTCGGTACTAGCACAGATACGCAGTATTTT.